A few counts support the clone carrying this T cell receptor (beta chain). The record originates from a study of blood T cell repertoires in COVID-19. Individuals drawn from about 26 US areas were about 18 to 100 years old. Here immunoSEQ multiplex PCR was the method, and the copy in TCRdb shows in-frame clones only, minus some. Here the sample spans fewer than 300,000 clones, 88% being singletons. Trimming left V 7 bases short and J 10 bases short, with 14 bases between. The germline V gene has CDR1 MNHEY and CDR2 SMNVEV (reference sequence). This CDR3 contains 13 residues. The sequence was obtained from a woman aged 40 to 50 with acute COVID-19. Material: PBMCs or T cells enriched from blood (not recorded which). The chain is built from TRBV27 and TRBJ1-6, with D unclear. CDR3 sequence (DNA): TGTGCCAGCACCCCCCTTGGAGGATCACCCCTCCACTTT. Its protein is CASTPLGGSPLHF.